The clone carrying this T cell receptor beta chain has just a few counts. Its antigen is unidentified. This entry comes from a study of response to subunit inactivated influenza vaccine. Study-level points and caveats: The authors proposed limited new T cell recruitment per seasonal influenza vaccination.

Trimming took 7 bases from V and 2 from J, leaving 18 bases between them. This CDR3 is 15 amino acids long. Germline-derived CDR1 and CDR2 are MNHEY and SMNVEV (reference sequence). TCRdb processed the RT-PCR reads anew with MiXCR; each CDR3 protein has one entry. This sample has 500,000 or so distinct CDR3 sequences, with approximately 9.9% found just once. This sequence was found in a man aged 50 to 59 who received an inactivated influenza vaccine. The chain carries TRBV27 and TRBJ2-7, with a weak D call TRBD2 (6 bases). The input for sequencing was PBMCs from blood, taken roughly 45 days after vaccination. The CDR3 DNA reads TGTGCCAGCAAACCCACCCTAGCGAGCGCCTACGAGCAGTACTTC. Residues: CASKPTLASAYEQYF.